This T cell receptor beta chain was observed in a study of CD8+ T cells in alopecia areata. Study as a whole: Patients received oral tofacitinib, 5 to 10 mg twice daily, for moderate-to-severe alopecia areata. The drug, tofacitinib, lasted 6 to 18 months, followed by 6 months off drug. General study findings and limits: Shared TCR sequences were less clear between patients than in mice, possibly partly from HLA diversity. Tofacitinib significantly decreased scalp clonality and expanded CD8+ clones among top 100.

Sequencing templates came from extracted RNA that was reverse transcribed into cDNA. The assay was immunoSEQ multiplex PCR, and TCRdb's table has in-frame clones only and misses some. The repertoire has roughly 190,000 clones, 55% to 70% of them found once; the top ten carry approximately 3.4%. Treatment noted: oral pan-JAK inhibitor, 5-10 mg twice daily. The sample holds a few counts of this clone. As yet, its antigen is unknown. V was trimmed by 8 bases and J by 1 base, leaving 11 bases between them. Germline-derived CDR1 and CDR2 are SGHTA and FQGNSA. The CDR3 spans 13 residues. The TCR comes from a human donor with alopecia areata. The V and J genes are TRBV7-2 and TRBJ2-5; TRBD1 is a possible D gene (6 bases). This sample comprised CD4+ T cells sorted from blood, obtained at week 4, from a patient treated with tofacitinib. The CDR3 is CASQRGSQETQYF. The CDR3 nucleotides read TGTGCCAGCCAAAGGGGGTCCCAAGAGACCCAGTACTTC.